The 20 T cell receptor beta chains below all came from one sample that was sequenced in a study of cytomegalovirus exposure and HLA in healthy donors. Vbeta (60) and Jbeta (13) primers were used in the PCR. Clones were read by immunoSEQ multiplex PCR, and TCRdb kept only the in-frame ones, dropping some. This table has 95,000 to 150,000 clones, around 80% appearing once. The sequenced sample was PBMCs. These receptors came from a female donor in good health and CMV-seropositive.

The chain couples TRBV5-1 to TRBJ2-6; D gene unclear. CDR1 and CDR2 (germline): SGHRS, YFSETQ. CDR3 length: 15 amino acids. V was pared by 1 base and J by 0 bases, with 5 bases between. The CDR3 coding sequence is TGCGCCAGCAGCTTGACTCGCTCTGGGGCCAACGTCCTGACTTTC. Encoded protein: CASSLTRSGANVLTF.

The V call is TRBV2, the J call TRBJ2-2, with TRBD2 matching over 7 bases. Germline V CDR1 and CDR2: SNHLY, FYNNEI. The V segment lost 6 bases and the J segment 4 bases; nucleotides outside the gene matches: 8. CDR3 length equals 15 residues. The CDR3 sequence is CASRLGGSVTGELFF. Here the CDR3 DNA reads TGTGCCAGCAGACTCGGGGGGTCTGTCACCGGGGAGCTGTTTTTT.

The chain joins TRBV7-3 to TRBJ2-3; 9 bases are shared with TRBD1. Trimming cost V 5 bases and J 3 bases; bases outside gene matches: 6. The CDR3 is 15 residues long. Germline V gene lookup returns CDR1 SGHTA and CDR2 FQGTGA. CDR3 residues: CASSPPGQGTDTQYF. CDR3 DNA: TGTGCCAGCAGCCCCCCGGGACAGGGAACAGATACGCAGTATTTT.

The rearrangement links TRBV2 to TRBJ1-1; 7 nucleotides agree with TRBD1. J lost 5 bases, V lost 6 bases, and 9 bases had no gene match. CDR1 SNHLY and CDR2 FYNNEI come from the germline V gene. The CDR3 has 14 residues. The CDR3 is CASRPQGEGTEAFF. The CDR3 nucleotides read TGTGCCAGCAGGCCTCAGGGGGAAGGTACTGAAGCTTTCTTT.

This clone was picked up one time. CDR3 in DNA: TGTGCTAGTGGTTTGGCCTCTACAGGGGCGGTTTACGAGCAGTACTTC. Translating it yields CASGLASTGAVYEQYF. The V and J genes are TRBV12-5 and TRBJ2-7; 7 nucleotides align to TRBD1. The length of the CDR3 is 16 residues. The V and J ends lost 1 base and 4 bases, in that order; junction bases with no gene match: 10. The germline CDR1 and CDR2 sequences are LGHNT and FRNRAP.

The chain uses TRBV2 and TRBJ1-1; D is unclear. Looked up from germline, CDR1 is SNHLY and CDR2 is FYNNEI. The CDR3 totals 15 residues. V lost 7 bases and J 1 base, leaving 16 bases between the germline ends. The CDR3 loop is CASKAALQRNTEAFF. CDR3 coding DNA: TGTGCCAGCAAGGCAGCCTTACAGAGGAACACTGAAGCTTTCTTT.

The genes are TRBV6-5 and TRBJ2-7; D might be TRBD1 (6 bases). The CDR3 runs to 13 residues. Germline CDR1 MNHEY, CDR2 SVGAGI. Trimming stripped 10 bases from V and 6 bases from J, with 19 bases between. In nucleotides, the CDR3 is TGTGCCACCACCCCACAGCCAGGGGTCGAGCAGTACTTC. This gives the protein CATTPQPGVEQYF.

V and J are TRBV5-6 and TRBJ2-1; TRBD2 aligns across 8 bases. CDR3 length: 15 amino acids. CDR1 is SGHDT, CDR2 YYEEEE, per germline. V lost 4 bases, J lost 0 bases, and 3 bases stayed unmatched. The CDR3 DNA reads TGTGCCAGCAGCGTGCGGGGGGCCTCCTACAATGAGCAGTTCTTC. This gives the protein CASSVRGASYNEQFF.

In DNA form, the CDR3 reads TGTGCCAGCAGGACAGGGAAAACCGGGGAGCTGTTTTTT. This gives the protein CASRTGKTGELFF. This chain connects TRBV9 to TRBJ2-2; the match to TRBD1 covers 7 bases. CDR3 length equals 13 residues. V trimming: 5 bases; J trimming: 5 bases; junction bases outside the gene matches: 3. Germline V gene data show CDR1 as SGDLS and CDR2 as YYNGEE.

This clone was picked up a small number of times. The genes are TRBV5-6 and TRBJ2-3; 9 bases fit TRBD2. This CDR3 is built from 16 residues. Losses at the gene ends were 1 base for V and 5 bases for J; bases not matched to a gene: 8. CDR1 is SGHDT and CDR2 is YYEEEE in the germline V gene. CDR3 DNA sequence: TGTGCCAGCAGCTTGTATGGCGGGGGGGCCAGAGATACGCAGTATTTT. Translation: CASSLYGGGARDTQYF.

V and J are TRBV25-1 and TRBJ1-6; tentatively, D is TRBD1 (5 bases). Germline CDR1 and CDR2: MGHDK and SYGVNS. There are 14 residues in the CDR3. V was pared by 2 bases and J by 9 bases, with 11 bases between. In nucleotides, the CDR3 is TGTGCCAGCAGTGAAACAGGTTCCCCTTCACCCCTCCACTTT. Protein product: CASSETGSPSPLHF.

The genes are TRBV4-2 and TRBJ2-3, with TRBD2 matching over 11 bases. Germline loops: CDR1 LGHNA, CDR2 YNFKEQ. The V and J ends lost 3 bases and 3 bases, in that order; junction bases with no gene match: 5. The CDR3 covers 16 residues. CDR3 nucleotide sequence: TGTGCCAGCAGCCATAGCGGGGGGGCGTGGACAGATACGCAGTATTTT. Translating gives CASSHSGGAWTDTQYF.

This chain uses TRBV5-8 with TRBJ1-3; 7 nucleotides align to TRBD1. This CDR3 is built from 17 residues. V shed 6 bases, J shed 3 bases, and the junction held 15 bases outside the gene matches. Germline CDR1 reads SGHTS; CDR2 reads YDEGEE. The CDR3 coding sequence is TGTGCCAGCAAAGAGACAGGGCTTCCCCAATATGGAAACACCATATATTTT. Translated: CASKETGLPQYGNTIYF.

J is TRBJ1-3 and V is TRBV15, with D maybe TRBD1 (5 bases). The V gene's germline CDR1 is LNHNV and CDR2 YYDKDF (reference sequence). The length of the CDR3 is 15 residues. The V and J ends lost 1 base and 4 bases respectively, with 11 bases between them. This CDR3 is CATSRGAGVGNTIYF. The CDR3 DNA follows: TGTGCCACCAGCAGAGGAGCGGGGGTAGGAAACACCATATATTTT.

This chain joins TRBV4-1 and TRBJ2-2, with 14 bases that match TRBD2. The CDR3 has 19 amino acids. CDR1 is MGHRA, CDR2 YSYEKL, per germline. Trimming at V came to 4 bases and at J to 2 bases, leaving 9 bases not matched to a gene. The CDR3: CASSLLGTSGGPNTGELFF. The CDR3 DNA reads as TGCGCCAGCAGCCTTCTTGGGACTAGCGGGGGCCCCAACACCGGGGAGCTGTTTTTT.

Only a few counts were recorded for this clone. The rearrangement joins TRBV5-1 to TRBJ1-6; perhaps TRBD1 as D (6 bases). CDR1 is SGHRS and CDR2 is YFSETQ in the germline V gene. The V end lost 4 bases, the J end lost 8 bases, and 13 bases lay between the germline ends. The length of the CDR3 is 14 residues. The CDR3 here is CASSTGQLYSPLHF. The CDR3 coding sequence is TGCGCCAGCAGCACCGGACAGCTCTATTCACCCCTCCACTTT.

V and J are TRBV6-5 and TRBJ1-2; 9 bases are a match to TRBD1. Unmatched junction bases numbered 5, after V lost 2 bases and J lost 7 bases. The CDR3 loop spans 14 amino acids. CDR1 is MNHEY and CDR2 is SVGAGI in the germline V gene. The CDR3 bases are TGTGCCAGCAGTTACAGGGGACAGGGAGGTGGCTACACCTTC. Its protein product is CASSYRGQGGGYTF.

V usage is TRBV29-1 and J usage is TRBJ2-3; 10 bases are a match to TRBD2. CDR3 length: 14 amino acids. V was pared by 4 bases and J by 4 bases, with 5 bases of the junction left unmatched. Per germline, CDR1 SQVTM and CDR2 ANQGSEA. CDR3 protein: CSVAWSGGADTQYF. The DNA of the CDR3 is TGCAGCGTTGCGTGGAGCGGGGGGGCAGATACGCAGTATTTT.

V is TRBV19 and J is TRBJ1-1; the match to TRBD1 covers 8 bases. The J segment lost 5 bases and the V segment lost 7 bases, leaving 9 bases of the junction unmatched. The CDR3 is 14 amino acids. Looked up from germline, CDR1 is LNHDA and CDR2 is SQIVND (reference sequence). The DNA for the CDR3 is TGTGCCAGTACACCAGGGGGCAGTCGGACTGAAGCTTTCTTT. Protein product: CASTPGGSRTEAFF. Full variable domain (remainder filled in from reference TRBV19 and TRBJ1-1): DGGITQSPKYLFRKEGQNVTLSCEQNLNHDAMYWYRQDPGQGLRLIYYSQIVNDFQKGDIAEGYSVSREKKESFPLTVTSAQKNPTAFYLCASTPGGSRTEAFFGQGTRLTVV.

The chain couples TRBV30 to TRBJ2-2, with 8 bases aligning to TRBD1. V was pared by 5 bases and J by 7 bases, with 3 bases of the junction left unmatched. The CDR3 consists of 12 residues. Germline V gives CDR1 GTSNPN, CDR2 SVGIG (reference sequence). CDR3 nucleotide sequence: TGTGCCTGGGACAGGGGTGGCGGGGAGCTGTTTTTT. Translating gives CAWDRGGGELFF.